Detailed here is one T cell receptor beta chain. CDR1 and CDR2 (germline): SGHDN, FVKESK. This CDR3 contains 18 residues. V was trimmed by 1 base and J by 2 bases, leaving 20 bases between them. This entry comes from a study of T cell responses to AZD1222 COVID-19 vaccine. Profiling relied on immunoSEQ multiplex PCR, and the TCRdb table lists in-frame clones only, not all of them. The sample holds about 150,000 clones; more than 75% are singletons and the top ten take approximately 9%. This specimen was peripheral blood, taken 28 days after the second AZD1222 dose. The receptor was derived from an adult who received the AZD1222 COVID-19 vaccine. The rearrangement joins TRBV14 to TRBJ1-1; D gene ambiguous. The CDR3, as DNA: TGTGCCAGCAGCCAAGTGGAGGAAATTTGGGGTGATAACACTGAAGCTTTCTTT. Protein: CASSQVEEIWGDNTEAFF.